In its sample, the clone carrying this T cell receptor (beta chain) was seen many times. Antigen: not known. At one end the junction does not follow the germline gene, possibly because of a read error. The sample is drawn from a study of CD8 T cells in ankylosing spondylitis. Study conclusions and caveats: Disease-associated clones were CD8+ and fairly uncommon in peripheral blood.

TCRdb used MiXCR to reprocess the 5' RACE reads, holding one entry per CDR3 protein. This sample has tens of thousands of distinct CDR3 sequences; 5.3% occur once, and the top ten carry around 2.2%. The CDR3 covers 13 residues. The rearrangement uses TRBV12-3 or TRBV12-4 and TRBJ2-1; TRBD1 matches at 7 bases. Input material: blood, either unsorted or a sorted T cell fraction (not recorded which). The clonotype comes from a male donor with ankylosing spondylitis or in good health (not recorded which). The chain's CDR3 is CASSLLGTVKIRF. In DNA, the CDR3 is TGTGCCAGCAGTTTATTAGGGACAGTAAAGATTCGCTTC.